Following are 13 T cell receptor beta chains from one sample sequenced in a study of shared clonotypes between healthy human individuals. The data were produced by immunoSEQ multiplex PCR, yet TCRdb's version contains in-frame clones alone and is incomplete. The data contain a few million clones, roughly 92% of them singletons. Sample: naive CD4+ T cells sorted from blood. The subset was: CD45RA+ positively selected. These receptors were taken from a man aged 18 to 29 in good health.

For this clone: The sample holds other DNA sequences that translate to the same CDR3. The chain employs TRBV7-9 and TRBJ1-5; D not resolved. Per the germline V gene, CDR1 is SEHNR and CDR2 is FQNEAQ (reference sequence). CDR3 length equals 12 residues. V dropped 5 bases and J dropped 5 bases, with 7 bases sitting between them. The CDR3 loop reads CASSLDYQPQHF. CDR3 nucleotide sequence: TGTGCCAGCAGCCTTGATTATCAGCCCCAGCATTTT.

CDR3 sequence: CASSSTGGADTQYF. CDR3 DNA: TGTGCCAGCAGTTCGACAGGGGGCGCAGATACGCAGTATTTT. The J gene is TRBJ2-3, the V gene TRBV27, with TRBD1 matching 10 bases. The ends lost 4 bases at V and 4 bases at J; junction bases unmatched: 2. Per the germline V gene, CDR1 is MNHEY and CDR2 is SMNVEV (reference sequence). This CDR3 comprises 14 residues.

This chain uses TRBV2 with TRBJ2-1; D may be TRBD2 (5 bases). Germline CDR1 is SNHLY and CDR2 is FYNNEI. V was shortened by 11 bases and J by 0 bases, with 14 bases between the two germline ends. The CDR3 length is 14 residues. The CDR3 protein is CAGLEEPSYNEQFF. As DNA, the CDR3 is TGTGCCGGGTTGGAGGAACCCTCCTACAATGAGCAGTTCTTC.

The genes are TRBV19 and TRBJ2-2; possibly TRBD1 for D (5 bases). CDR3 length: 16 residues. V gave up 3 bases and J gave up 1 base, with 12 bases separating them. Germline CDR1 reads LNHDA; CDR2 reads SQIVND (reference sequence). The CDR3 coding sequence is TGTGCCAGTAGTATTCAGGCAGGGTTGAACACCGGGGAGCTGTTTTTT. Protein: CASSIQAGLNTGELFF.

The V call is TRBV7-9, the J call TRBJ1-4, with unresolved D. Per germline, CDR1 SEHNR and CDR2 FQNEAQ (reference sequence). Trimming took off 3 bases at V and 7 bases at J, with 12 bases between the two ends. The CDR3 is 14 residues long. The CDR3 DNA is TGTGCCAGCAGCTTCAACGCCGGGCCTGAAAAACTGTTTTTT. Translation: CASSFNAGPEKLFF.

V usage is TRBV6-1 and J usage is TRBJ2-7; 8 bases are shared with TRBD1. This CDR3 spans 14 amino acids. Per germline, CDR1 MNHNS and CDR2 SASEGT. Unmatched junction bases numbered 9, after V lost 7 bases and J lost 4 bases. The CDR3 region has the DNA TGTGCCAGCACCTTGCAGGGGGCAACGTACGAGCAGTACTTC. Translated: CASTLQGATYEQYF.

The chain is built from TRBV6-1 and TRBJ2-2, with 8 bases aligning to TRBD2. The CDR3 is made up of 15 amino acids. Germline V gene data show CDR1 as MNHNS and CDR2 as SASEGT. J gave up 4 bases and V 5 bases, and 6 bases lay outside the gene matches. CDR3 bases: TGTGCCAGCAGTCAACGGGGGGGTGGCACCGGGGAGCTGTTTTTT. Its translation is CASSQRGGGTGELFF.

The chain employs TRBV5-4 and TRBJ2-5; TRBD2 matches 11 bases. The ends lost 2 bases at V and 7 bases at J; junction bases unmatched: 13. The germline CDR1 and CDR2 sequences are SGHNT and YYREEE (reference sequence). The CDR3 loop spans 17 amino acids. In DNA form, the CDR3 reads TGTGCCAGCAGCTTCGAATCGACTAGCGGGGCGAGGGGGACCCAGTACTTC. Translated, it gives CASSFESTSGARGTQYF.

The V gene is TRBV5-1, the J gene TRBJ1-1; TRBD1 matches 9 bases. CDR1 is SGHRS, CDR2 YFSETQ, per germline. After removal of 3 bases from V and 6 bases from J, the junction contained 9 bases not matched to a gene. The CDR3 sequence is 15 residues long. The CDR3 loop reads CASSYSGTGRPEAFF. The DNA for the CDR3 is TGCGCCAGCAGCTACTCCGGGACAGGGAGGCCTGAAGCTTTCTTT.

In this sample, this clone turned up once. This chain links TRBV2 with TRBJ2-5; 10 bases match TRBD2. Germline-derived CDR1 and CDR2 are SNHLY and FYNNEI. Trimming cost V 11 bases and J 5 bases; bases outside gene matches: 5. The CDR3 is 12 residues long. CDR3 protein: CAGTSDSETQYF. CDR3 coding DNA: TGTGCCGGGACTAGCGATTCGGAGACCCAGTACTTC.

The J gene is TRBJ1-6, the V gene TRBV6-6, with D tentatively TRBD1 (6 bases). Germline CDR1 and CDR2: MNHNY and SVGAGI (reference sequence). Deletions cut 0 bases from V and 7 bases from J, with 10 bases between. The CDR3 is 15 amino acids. CDR3: CASSYSGAENSPLHF. The CDR3 region has the DNA TGTGCCAGCAGTTACTCGGGGGCCGAAAATTCACCCCTCCACTTT.

As for this clone: This sample also contains other DNA sequences that code for the same CDR3. The genes are TRBV7-9 and TRBJ2-7; 12 bases line up with TRBD2. Germline assignment: CDR1 SEHNR and CDR2 FQNEAQ (reference sequence). Trimming cost V 5 bases and J 2 bases; bases outside gene matches: 1. CDR3 length: 14 residues. As DNA, the CDR3 is TGTGCCAGCAGCAGACTAGCGGGAGCCTACGAGCAGTACTTC. It encodes CASSRLAGAYEQYF.

The chain employs TRBV7-9 and TRBJ1-1; D is undetermined. This CDR3 region has 15 residues. V dropped 5 bases and J dropped 7 bases, with 20 bases sitting between them. Germline lookup yields CDR1 SEHNR and CDR2 FQNEAQ (reference sequence). The CDR3 sequence is CASSRLTTLTHEAFF. The CDR3 nucleotides are TGTGCCAGCAGCCGTTTAACGACCTTAACCCATGAAGCTTTCTTT.